This T cell receptor beta chain derives from a study of spatial heterogeneity in lung cancer. Looking at the study overall: The average count in raw reads for each unique TCR and UMI combination exceeded 8.5 appearances.

General observations from the study: Blood carried ubiquitous expanded tumor TCRs more at resection than follow-up.

Every cDNA TCR molecule received its own unique molecular identifier. TCRdb analysed the 5' RACE reads with MiXCR anew, one entry per CDR3 protein. The sample has about 80,000 distinct CDR3 sequences; more than 15% are singletons. This clonotype was found a few times. What it binds is unknown. Stated time point: sample taken at primary tumor resection. Whole RNA, which was extracted from tumor, nontumor lung tissue or frozen PBMC, was sequenced without any cell sorting. The donor population consisted of under 75 patients with untreated, early-stage non-small cell lung cancer. This clonotype was sampled from a male donor with early-stage non-small cell lung cancer. The specimen was PBMCs, collected at surgery.

The CDR3 DNA reads TGTGCCAGCAGCGCGGGGGGCGCAGAGACCCAGTACTTC. Encoded protein: CASSAGGAETQYF. The chain recombines TRBV28 with TRBJ2-5; TRBD2 aligns across 8 bases. From germline, CDR1 is MDHEN and CDR2 SYDVKM. V lost 6 bases and J lost 4; bases outside the gene matches: 4. The CDR3 sequence is 13 residues long.